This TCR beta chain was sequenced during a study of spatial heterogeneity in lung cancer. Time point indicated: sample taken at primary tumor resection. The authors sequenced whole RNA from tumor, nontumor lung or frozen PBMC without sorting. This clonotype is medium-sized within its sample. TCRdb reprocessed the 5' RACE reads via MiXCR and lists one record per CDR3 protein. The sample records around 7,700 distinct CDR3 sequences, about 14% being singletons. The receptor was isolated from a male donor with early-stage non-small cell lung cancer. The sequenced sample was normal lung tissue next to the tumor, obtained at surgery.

CDR3 protein: CAIRTPWEETQYF. The CDR3 DNA follows: TGTGCCATCAGGACCCCATGGGAGGAGACCCAGTACTTC. The chain uses TRBV10-3 and TRBJ2-5, with a weak D call TRBD2 (5 bases). Germline CDR1 ENHRY, CDR2 SYGVKD. The CDR3 has 13 residues. Trimming stripped 6 bases from V and 5 bases from J, with 13 bases between.